The 24 T cell receptor beta chains reported below all come from one sample, sequenced in a study of cytomegalovirus exposure and HLA in healthy donors. Use of 60 Vbeta and 13 Jbeta primers characterized the PCR. Sequencing was performed with immunoSEQ multiplex PCR; in TCRdb, only in-frame clones are kept and a portion is missing. The sample consists of under 200,000 clones, 75% to 90% of them appearing once. The sequencing input was PBMCs. The receptors derive from a woman between 25 and 40 years old in good health and CMV-seronegative.

V is TRBV28 and J is TRBJ2-5, with D hard to call. Trimming removed 2 bases from V and 4 bases from J, with 11 bases in between. This CDR3 spans 14 amino acids. CDR1 and CDR2 (germline): MDHEN, SYDVKM. This CDR3 reads CASSLGTVPETQYF. CDR3 DNA: TGTGCCAGCAGTTTAGGAACAGTACCAGAGACCCAGTACTTC.

The rearrangement joins TRBV28 to TRBJ2-7; 7 nucleotides match TRBD1. V dropped 4 bases and J dropped 0; count of bases not matched to a gene: 9. The CDR3 is 16 residues long. CDR1 and CDR2 (germline): MDHEN, SYDVKM. In nucleotides, the CDR3 is TGTGCCAGCAGTTGGGAATGGACAGGCCGCTCCTACGAGCAGTACTTC. Translated, it gives CASSWEWTGRSYEQYF.

V usage is TRBV10-1 and J usage is TRBJ2-2; 8 bases match TRBD2. Germline V gene lookup returns CDR1 WNHNN and CDR2 SYGVQD (reference sequence). The J segment lost 3 bases and the V segment lost 4 bases, leaving 4 bases of the junction unmatched. The CDR3 has 15 residues. The CDR3 DNA follows: TGCGCCAGCAGTGTCGGGCGGGGGGACACCGGGGAGCTGTTTTTT. This translates into CASSVGRGDTGELFF.

The V call is TRBV6-1, the J call TRBJ2-7, with D possibly matching TRBD2 (5 bases). V shed 7 bases and J shed 0 bases, with 13 bases lying between them. The CDR3 runs 14 residues. Per germline, CDR1 MNHNS and CDR2 SASEGT. For the CDR3, the DNA is TGTGCCAGCATTGGAGTACGGGACTCCTACGAGCAGTACTTC. It yields the protein CASIGVRDSYEQYF.

The V gene is TRBV5-1, the J gene TRBJ1-3, with unresolved D. Germline-derived CDR1 and CDR2 are SGHRS and YFSETQ. V was cut by 2 bases and J by 8 bases, with 17 bases left in between. The CDR3 spans 15 residues. The CDR3 loop is CASSFKGGGRDTIYF. Here the CDR3 DNA reads TGCGCCAGCAGCTTTAAGGGAGGCGGGAGAGACACCATATATTTT.

The V gene is TRBV6-6, the J gene TRBJ2-3; D possibly corresponds to TRBD2 (7 bases). CDR1 MNHNY and CDR2 SVGAGI come from the germline V gene (reference sequence). The CDR3 is 16 amino acids. V lost 5 bases and J lost 0, with 15 bases in between. CDR3 region: CASSLLGGPSTDTQYF. The DNA for the CDR3 is TGTGCCAGCAGTCTTCTGGGGGGGCCGAGCACAGATACGCAGTATTTT.

V is TRBV5-4 and J is TRBJ2-1; maybe TRBD2 (5 bases). The germline V gene has CDR1 SGHNT and CDR2 YYREEE (reference sequence). CDR3 length equals 15 residues. Trimming cost V 6 bases and J 8 bases, with 21 bases left between them. CDR3 sequence (DNA): TGTGCCAGCAACCGGGAACCTTCTCTATCCCATGAGCAGTTCTTC. This encodes CASNREPSLSHEQFF.

The chain carries TRBV6-6 and TRBJ2-3; maybe TRBD2 (6 bases). The CDR3 is 13 amino acids. V was trimmed by 2 bases and J by 6 bases, leaving 9 bases between them. Looked up from germline, CDR1 is MNHNY and CDR2 is SVGAGI (reference sequence). The CDR3 nucleotides read TGTGCCAGCAGTTACGTTGCGGGGGATACGCAGTATTTT. Translating gives CASSYVAGDTQYF.

V usage is TRBV6-1 and J usage is TRBJ2-7, with TRBD2 matching over 9 bases. Germline CDR1 and CDR2: MNHNS and SASEGT. The CDR3 length is 15 residues. V trimming: 6 bases; J trimming: 0 bases; junction bases outside the gene matches: 6. CDR3 region: CASRNSGGSSYEQYF. CDR3 bases: TGTGCCAGCAGGAACAGCGGGGGGAGCTCCTACGAGCAGTACTTC.

The chain employs TRBV4-2 and TRBJ1-2, with 11 bases that match TRBD1. Germline V gives CDR1 LGHNA, CDR2 YNFKEQ. With 0 bases clipped from V and 7 bases from J, the junction kept 4 bases outside the gene matches. The CDR3 contains 15 residues. CDR3 protein: CASSQEGQGVFGYTF. DNA for the CDR3: TGTGCCAGCAGCCAAGAGGGACAGGGGGTGTTTGGCTACACCTTC.

The chain recombines TRBV27 with TRBJ2-5, with no clear D. The CDR3 totals 13 residues. Deletions cut 2 bases from V and 1 base from J, with 5 bases between. CDR1 is MNHEY and CDR2 is SMNVEV in the germline V gene (reference sequence). Written as DNA, the CDR3 is TGTGCCAGCAGTTTACACAGCCAAGAGACCCAGTACTTC. This codes for CASSLHSQETQYF.

This rearrangement joins TRBV5-4 to TRBJ1-1; 8 nucleotides line up with TRBD1. The length of the CDR3 is 15 residues. V trimming: 3 bases; J trimming: 2 bases; junction bases outside the gene matches: 6. Germline loops: CDR1 SGHNT, CDR2 YYREEE (reference sequence). The CDR3 DNA sequence: TGTGCCAGCAGCTCGCTTGACAGGGGAAACACTGAAGCTTTCTTT. Amino acids: CASSSLDRGNTEAFF.

The CDR3 spells CASSAGGQYNEQFF. The CDR3 bases are TGCGCCAGCAGTGCGGGAGGCCAGTACAATGAGCAGTTCTTC. V gene TRBV5-1 combines with J gene TRBJ2-1; 8 bases fit TRBD2. V shed 5 bases, J shed 4 bases, and the junction held 5 bases outside the gene matches. Germline CDR1 reads SGHRS; CDR2 reads YFSETQ. This CDR3 is 14 amino acids long.

The J gene is TRBJ2-7, the V gene TRBV28; 12 nucleotides line up with TRBD1. Germline loops: CDR1 MDHEN, CDR2 SYDVKM. The trim removed 5 bases at V and 5 bases at J, leaving 16 bases unmatched. This CDR3 has 18 amino acids. The CDR3 DNA reads as TGTGCCAGCAGTCCCAGCCGGGGACAGGGGGCGGGTGGGAACGAGCAGTACTTC. It is translated as CASSPSRGQGAGGNEQYF.

This clone has a single count. Other DNA sequences in the sample encode the same CDR3. The rearrangement uses TRBV9 and TRBJ2-7; D is possibly TRBD2 (5 bases). In germline, CDR1 is SGDLS, CDR2 YYNGEE. V was cut by 0 bases and J by 0 bases, with 7 bases left in between. This CDR3 is built from 14 residues. CDR3 protein: CASSVGDYSYEQYF. The CDR3, as DNA: TGTGCCAGCAGCGTAGGCGACTACTCCTACGAGCAGTACTTC.

This clone was counted only a few times. The rearrangement uses TRBV6-1 and TRBJ1-2, with 7 nucleotides matching TRBD1. CDR3 length equals 12 residues. The ends lost 4 bases at V and 6 bases at J; junction bases unmatched: 2. CDR1 and CDR2 (germline): MNHNS, SASEGT. The CDR3 region has the DNA TGTGCCAGCAGTGCGACAGGGAATGGCTACACCTTC. Its translation: CASSATGNGYTF.

The chain is built from TRBV11-2 and TRBJ2-7; possible D gene TRBD2, 6 bases. The CDR3 is made up of 17 amino acids. Trimming removed 2 bases from V and 7 bases from J, with 24 bases in between. Germline-derived CDR1 and CDR2 are SGHAT and FQNNGV. CDR3: CASSLTSAGLAAGEQYF. The DNA of the CDR3 is TGTGCCAGCAGCTTAACTTCGGCGGGGCTCGCTGCGGGGGAGCAGTACTTC.

The genes are TRBV27 and TRBJ2-7; unclear D gene. Germline values: CDR1 MNHEY, CDR2 SMNVEV (reference sequence). The ends were cut back, 0 bases at V and 0 bases at J, with 12 bases in the middle. The CDR3 has 16 amino acids. The CDR3 DNA follows: TGTGCCAGCAGTTTATCGGCAAAACAAAGCTCCTACGAGCAGTACTTC. It encodes CASSLSAKQSSYEQYF.

The chain is built from TRBV30 and TRBJ1-2, with TRBD1 matching over 8 bases. The CDR3 is 14 residues long. Germline CDR1 reads GTSNPN; CDR2 reads SVGIG (reference sequence). The CDR3 DNA is TGTGCACCTAGATCGGGACAGGTTGGGGTTGGCTACACCTTC. As protein: CAPRSGQVGVGYTF.

This sequence joins TRBV28 and TRBJ2-5, with 10 bases matching TRBD1. The trim removed 5 bases at V and 2 bases at J, leaving 8 bases unmatched. The CDR3 loop spans 16 amino acids. CDR1 is MDHEN, CDR2 SYDVKM, per germline. The CDR3 loop is CASSPYGTGEQETQYF. The DNA for the CDR3 is TGTGCCAGCAGTCCCTACGGGACAGGGGAGCAAGAGACCCAGTACTTC.

This chain uses TRBV5-1 with TRBJ2-4; TRBD2 aligns across 14 bases. Losses at the gene ends were 5 bases for V and 4 bases for J; bases not matched to a gene: 5. In germline, CDR1 is SGHRS, CDR2 YFSETQ. The CDR3 has 16 amino acids. In DNA form, the CDR3 reads TGCGCCAGCAGTACTGGACTAGCGGGAGGTAAAAACATTCAGTACTTC. It yields the protein CASSTGLAGGKNIQYF.

The J gene is TRBJ2-1, the V gene TRBV6-5; tentatively, D is TRBD2 (6 bases). In germline, CDR1 is MNHEY, CDR2 SVGAGI. The CDR3 runs 13 residues. Trimming took off 7 bases at V and 1 base at J, with 8 bases between the two ends. The CDR3 protein is CASNGGSYNEQFF. The CDR3 DNA follows: TGTGCCAGCAATGGGGGGTCCTACAATGAGCAGTTCTTC.

The gene calls are TRBV7-9 and TRBJ1-1; 7 nucleotides agree with TRBD1. The ends lost 1 base at V and 5 bases at J; junction bases unmatched: 16. The CDR3 loop spans 18 amino acids. Germline V gene lookup returns CDR1 SEHNR and CDR2 FQNEAQ (reference sequence). CDR3 sequence: CASSLVSSGAGGNTEAFF. In nucleotides, the CDR3 is TGTGCCAGCAGCTTAGTGAGTTCCGGGGCAGGGGGGAATACTGAAGCTTTCTTT.

This clone came up a few times. The chain carries TRBV5-1 and TRBJ2-7; a weak D match, TRBD1 (5 bases). The V and J ends lost 4 bases and 5 bases respectively, with 16 bases between them. In germline, CDR1 is SGHRS, CDR2 YFSETQ. The CDR3 loop spans 14 amino acids. This CDR3 reads CASSPYPGRDEQYF. CDR3 nucleotides: TGCGCCAGCAGCCCCTACCCGGGCAGGGACGAGCAGTACTTC.